The 19 T cell receptor beta chains below come from one sample, sequenced in a study of cytomegalovirus exposure and HLA in healthy donors. PCR employed 60 Vbeta and 13 Jbeta primers. Method: immunoSEQ multiplex PCR; TCRdb's copy keeps in-frame clones and lacks some. The table lists 160,000 or so clones, about 69% of them singletons. Sequencing was performed on PBMCs. All receptors derive from a human donor in good health.

About this clone: Other DNA sequences in the same sample also yield this CDR3. J is TRBJ1-2 and V is TRBV30; a possible D gene is TRBD1 (6 bases). Trimming pared 0 bases from V and 6 bases from J, leaving 11 bases between. This CDR3 is built from 13 residues. Germline-derived CDR1 and CDR2 are GTSNPN and SVGIG (reference sequence). The CDR3 DNA reads TGTGCCTGGAGTGTTGGGCAGGGGAATGGCTACACCTTC. This encodes CAWSVGQGNGYTF.

V gene TRBV11-3 combines with J gene TRBJ2-3, with 7 bases that match TRBD1. Trimming cost V 5 bases and J 2 bases; bases outside gene matches: 4. The germline gives CDR1 SGHNT, CDR2 YENEEA. The CDR3 runs 14 residues. CDR3 in amino acids: CASSRGQDTDTQYF. The CDR3 nucleotides read TGTGCCAGCAGCCGCGGACAGGACACAGATACGCAGTATTTT.

This clone was found a few times. This chain links TRBV29-1 with TRBJ1-6, with 8 nucleotides matching TRBD1. Germline V gene sequence: CDR1 SQVTM, CDR2 ANQGSEA. V lost 6 bases, J lost 6 bases, and 4 bases stayed unmatched. The CDR3 sequence is 13 residues long. CDR3 sequence reads: CSVGQGGNSPLHF. DNA of the CDR3: TGCAGCGTCGGACAGGGTGGTAATTCACCCCTCCACTTT.

V gene TRBV6-6 combines with J gene TRBJ1-1, with TRBD1 identical over 8 bases. With V trimmed by 2 bases and J by 1 base, 0 bases remained unmatched. The germline V gene has CDR1 MNHNY and CDR2 SVGAGI (reference sequence). The CDR3 totals 14 residues. CDR3 residues: CASSYGTGNTEAFF. CDR3 sequence (DNA): TGTGCCAGCAGTTACGGGACAGGGAACACTGAAGCTTTCTTT.

The chain combines TRBV19 with TRBJ2-1; D unresolved. The CDR3 covers 15 residues. Germline assignment: CDR1 LNHDA and CDR2 SQIVND (reference sequence). The V and J ends lost 3 bases and 0 bases respectively, with 9 bases between them. Here the CDR3 DNA reads TGTGCCAGTAGTATGTCTGGCAGCTCCTACAATGAGCAGTTCTTC. Its translation is CASSMSGSSYNEQFF.

The gene calls are TRBV7-6 and TRBJ1-5; D possibly corresponds to TRBD1 (5 bases). The CDR3 extends over 15 amino acids. Trimming stripped 1 base from V and 7 bases from J, with 14 bases between. Germline loops: CDR1 SGHVS, CDR2 FNYEAQ. The CDR3 loop reads CASSLGIGAGQPQHF. For the CDR3, the DNA is TGTGCCAGCAGCTTAGGAATAGGGGCGGGGCAGCCCCAGCATTTT. Full variable domain (missing parts from reference TRBV7-6 and TRBJ1-5): GAGVSQSPRYKVTKRGQDVALRCDPISGHVSLYWYRQALGQGPEFLTYFNYEAQQDKSGLPNDRFSAERPEGSISTLTIQRTEQRDSAMYRCASSLGIGAGQPQHFGDGTRLSIL.

The sample holds a few counts of this clone. The chain uses TRBV25-1 and TRBJ1-6; D uncertain. The CDR3 runs 15 residues. Germline V gene data show CDR1 as MGHDK and CDR2 as SYGVNS. V was trimmed by 4 bases and J by 0 bases, leaving 7 bases between them. The CDR3 loop is CASSAASSYNSPLHF. The CDR3 DNA sequence: TGTGCCAGCAGTGCCGCGAGCTCCTATAATTCACCCCTCCACTTT.

This clone was seen only once. The DNA of the CDR3 is TGTGCTAGTGGTTTAGTCGGTCAGCGGGGGACCCTTAGAAAGGAGCAGTTCTTC. Protein product: CASGLVGQRGTLRKEQFF. The chain joins TRBV12-5 to TRBJ2-1; TRBD2 aligns across 8 bases. Germline CDR1 LGHNT, CDR2 FRNRAP. V was clipped by 3 bases and J by 10 bases; unmatched bases: 20. CDR3 length: 18 residues. Based on the CDR3 plus reference TRBV12-5 and TRBJ2-1, the full variable domain is DARVTQTPRHKVTEMGQEVTMRCQPILGHNTVFWYRQTMMQGLELLAYFRNRAPLDDSGMPKDRFSAEMPDATLATLKIQPSEPRDSAVYFCASGLVGQRGTLRKEQFFGPGTRLTVL.

In DNA, the CDR3 is TGTGCCAGCAGCTTAAACTCGGGAATTCAGTACGAGCAGTACTTC. It translates to CASSLNSGIQYEQYF. The genes are TRBV11-2 and TRBJ2-7; TRBD2 is a possible D gene (5 bases). The CDR3 is 15 residues long. Trimming cost V 2 bases and J 4 bases, with 15 bases left between them. CDR1 and CDR2 (germline): SGHAT, FQNNGV.

The chain is built from TRBV6-1 and TRBJ1-1, with a possible D match to TRBD1 (6 bases). Germline CDR1 is MNHNS and CDR2 is SASEGT. V lost 8 bases and J lost 0, with 13 bases in between. The CDR3 runs to 14 residues. The CDR3 DNA reads TGTGCCAGCGACCCCCCAGGGGTGAACACTGAAGCTTTCTTT. Protein product: CASDPPGVNTEAFF.

This rearrangement joins TRBV7-8 to TRBJ1-1; D uncertain. V was shortened by 2 bases and J by 0 bases, with 7 bases between the two germline ends. Germline V gives CDR1 SGHVS, CDR2 FQNEAQ. The CDR3 runs 14 residues. CDR3 sequence: CASSLNRLNTEAFF. CDR3 nucleotides: TGTGCCAGCAGCTTAAACAGACTGAACACTGAAGCTTTCTTT.

The chain couples TRBV9 to TRBJ2-5, with 7 positions matching TRBD1. V lost 3 bases, J lost 4 bases, and 12 bases stayed unmatched. Germline V gene sequence: CDR1 SGDLS, CDR2 YYNGEE. The CDR3 consists of 16 residues. CDR3 bases: TGTGCCAGCAGCGCAACTTACAGGGGCGAGCGAGAGACCCAGTACTTC. Protein product: CASSATYRGERETQYF.

The chain is built from TRBV29-1 and TRBJ2-3; D gene ambiguous. From germline, CDR1 is SQVTM and CDR2 ANQGSEA. CDR3 length: 11 amino acids. V was pared by 2 bases and J by 2 bases, with 2 bases between. For the CDR3, the DNA is TGCAGCGTTGAACTCACAGATACGCAGTATTTT. Its protein is CSVELTDTQYF.

For this clone: An end of the junction differs from the germline gene, which may be a read error. The chain joins TRBV7-7 to TRBJ2-5; tentatively, D is TRBD2 (6 bases). This CDR3 is built from 13 residues. Germline CDR1 is SSHAT and CDR2 is FNYEAQ (reference sequence). The CDR3 bases are TGTGCTAGCAGCCCCCGGGCGGGGGAGACCCAGTACTTC. Its protein is CASSPRAGETQYF.

This chain connects TRBV21-1 to TRBJ2-7; the table gives TRBD1 as D, unverified against the DNA. TRBV21-1 is a documented pseudogene. The CDR3 extends over 14 amino acids. CDR3 DNA: TGTGCCAGCAGCAATTCAGGATTTATTGTCGAGCAGTACTTC. As protein: CASSNSGFIVEQYF.

The rearrangement uses TRBV9 and TRBJ2-1, with D possibly being TRBD1 (7 bases). Germline assignment: CDR1 SGDLS and CDR2 YYNGEE. Trimming pared 4 bases from V and 8 bases from J, leaving 10 bases between. This CDR3 is built from 12 residues. The CDR3 DNA is TGTGCCAGCAGCCCCAGGGGGGATGAGCAGTTCTTC. It codes for CASSPRGDEQFF.

The chain couples TRBV29-1 to TRBJ1-4; the D gene is possibly TRBD1 (5 bases). The germline gives CDR1 SQVTM, CDR2 ANQGSEA. Trimming removed 6 bases from V and 5 bases from J, with 16 bases in between. The CDR3 totals 14 residues. The CDR3 protein is CSVTRPGGNEKLFF. CDR3 in DNA: TGCAGCGTGACCAGACCCGGGGGGAATGAAAAACTGTTTTTT.

The chain couples TRBV7-3 to TRBJ2-3; TRBD1 agrees at 8 bases. V gave up 5 bases and J gave up 3 bases; unmatched junction bases: 7. The CDR3 length is 15 residues. Germline CDR1 reads SGHTA; CDR2 reads FQGTGA. CDR3 coding DNA: TGTGCCAGCAGCCCCGGACAGGGAGGAACAGATACGCAGTATTTT. Protein: CASSPGQGGTDTQYF.

This clone occurred once. This rearrangement joins TRBV6-5 to TRBJ1-1; 9 bases fit TRBD1. J gave up 1 base and V 4 bases, and 1 base lay outside the gene matches. Germline V lookup: CDR1 MNHEY, CDR2 SVGAGI. The CDR3 runs to 14 residues. The CDR3 DNA reads as TGTGCCAGCAGTTCGACAGGGGGGAACACTGAAGCTTTCTTT. Translating it yields CASSSTGGNTEAFF.